This T cell receptor beta chain is drawn from a study of cytomegalovirus exposure and HLA in healthy donors. Study-wide background: Of approximately 400 genotyped donors, around 76% clustered with self-reported Caucasian donors.

For this clone: The antigen is unknown.

PCR amplification relied on 60 Vbeta primers (plus 13 Jbeta primers). Assay used: immunoSEQ multiplex PCR; TCRdb lists only in-frame clones, some missing. The sample gives 100,000 to 120,000 clones, 69% of which show up once; approximately 3% is in the top ten. Study-wide points: In an earlier analysis, most TCR beta V segments were productive about 87% or about 30% of the time.

Participants comprised healthy donors of bone marrow. The V and J ends lost 2 bases and 5 bases, in that order; junction bases with no gene match: 1. The CDR3 length is 14 residues. Germline V gives CDR1 MDHEN, CDR2 SYDVKM. The chain is built from TRBV28 and TRBJ1-1; TRBD1 matches 11 bases. The material sequenced was PBMCs. This clonotype was obtained from a man aged 25-40 years in good health and CMV-seronegative. The CDR3 loop reads CASSLGTGGTEAFF. CDR3 sequence (DNA): TGTGCCAGCAGTTTAGGGACAGGGGGAACTGAAGCTTTCTTT. The full variable domain, completed using reference TRBV28 and TRBJ1-1, is DVKVTQSSRYLVKRTGEKVFLECVQDMDHENMFWYRQDPGLGLRLIYFSYDVKMKEKGDIPEGYSVSREKKERFSLILESASTNQTSMYLCASSLGTGGTEAFFGQGTRLTVV.